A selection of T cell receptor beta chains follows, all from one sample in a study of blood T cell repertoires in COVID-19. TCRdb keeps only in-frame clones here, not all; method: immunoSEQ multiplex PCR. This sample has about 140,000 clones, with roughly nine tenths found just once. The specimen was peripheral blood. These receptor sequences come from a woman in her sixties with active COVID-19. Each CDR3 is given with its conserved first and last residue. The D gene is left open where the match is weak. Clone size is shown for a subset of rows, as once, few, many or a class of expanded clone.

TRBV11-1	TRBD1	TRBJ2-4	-	CASSQQGDRNIQYF	TGTGCCAGCAGTCAGCAGGGGGATCGGAACATTCAGTACTTC
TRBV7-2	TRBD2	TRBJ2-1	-	CASSTPLAGGPYNEQFF	TGTGCCAGCAGCACTCCCTTAGCGGGAGGGCCCTACAATGAGCAGTTCTTC
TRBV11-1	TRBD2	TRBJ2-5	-	CASSRPERGTQQYF	TGTGCCAGCAGCCGCCCCGAGCGGGGGACCCAACAGTACTTC
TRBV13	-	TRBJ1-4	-	CASSLGRKLFF	TGTGCCAGCAGCTTAGGGAGAAAACTGTTTTTT
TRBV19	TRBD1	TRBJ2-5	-	CASSTGQIQETQYF	TGTGCCAGTAGTACGGGACAGATACAAGAGACCCAGTACTTC
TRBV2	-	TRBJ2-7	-	CASSEWAAQAFNYEQYF	TGTGCCAGCAGTGAGTGGGCAGCCCAGGCTTTTAACTACGAGCAGTACTTC
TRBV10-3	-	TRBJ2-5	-	CAISESQQETQYF	TGTGCCATCAGTGAGTCGCAGCAAGAGACCCAGTACTTC
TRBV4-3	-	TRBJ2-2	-	CASSLAQRSGELFF	TGCGCCAGCAGCTTGGCCCAGAGGTCCGGGGAGCTGTTTTTT
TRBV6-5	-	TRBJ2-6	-	CATEWSGANVLTF	TGTGCCACCGAGTGGTCTGGGGCCAACGTCCTGACTTTC
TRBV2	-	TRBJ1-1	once	CASSLQGRAFF	TGTGCCAGCAGTCTCCAGGGCCGTGCTTTCTTT
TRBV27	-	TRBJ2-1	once	CASASYAPTGYNEQFF	TGTGCCAGCGCTTCCTACGCCCCGACTGGGTACAATGAGCAGTTCTTC